Listed below are T cell receptor beta chains from one sample, sequenced in a study of blood T cell repertoires in COVID-19. Using immunoSEQ multiplex PCR, the repertoire was profiled, and TCRdb retains in-frame clones only, with some absent. This sample yields 270,000 or so clones, of which over 75% are seen a single time; around 7.8% belongs to the top ten. The sequenced sample was peripheral blood. Source of these receptors: a human donor in a cohort sampled during active COVID-19. Each CDR3 is given with its conserved first and last residue. The order of the fields is clone size, J gene, V gene, D gene, CDR3 DNA, CDR3 protein. D genes are given only for firm matches. Size is omitted from some rows. Given values are once, few, many or a class for expanded clones.

abundance: once
j_gene: TRBJ2-7
v_gene: TRBV5-6
d_gene: .
CDR3nt: TGTGCCAGCAGCGGAGGGGGGGCGGATGAGCAGTACTTC
CDR3aa: CASSGGGADEQYF

abundance: .
j_gene: TRBJ1-4
v_gene: TRBV5-1
d_gene: TRBD1
CDR3nt: TGCGCCAGCAGCGCCTCCGGGACAGGGAGCGAAAAACTGTTTTTT
CDR3aa: CASSASGTGSEKLFF

abundance: .
j_gene: TRBJ2-7
v_gene: TRBV10-3
d_gene: .
CDR3nt: TGTGCCATCAGTGAGTCGACAGTTCCTACGAAGCAGTACTTC
CDR3aa: CAISESTVPTKQYF

abundance: .
j_gene: TRBJ2-3
v_gene: TRBV2
d_gene: TRBD2
CDR3nt: TGTGCCAGCAGTCCGGGACCGACTAGCGGGGGGAGCACAGATACGCAGTATTTT
CDR3aa: CASSPGPTSGGSTDTQYF

abundance: .
j_gene: TRBJ1-1
v_gene: TRBV19
d_gene: .
CDR3nt: TGTGCCAGTAGATCTTTAATCGGCCAGGGGCGGGCTGAAGCTTTCTTT
CDR3aa: CASRSLIGQGRAEAFF

abundance: .
j_gene: TRBJ1-1
v_gene: TRBV29-1
d_gene: TRBD1
CDR3nt: TGCAGCGCCGGGACAGGGGAAGCTTTCTTT
CDR3aa: CSAGTGEAFF

abundance: .
j_gene: TRBJ1-6
v_gene: TRBV14
d_gene: .
CDR3nt: TGTGCCAGCAGCCGAAACGCGGGGGGGAATTCACCCCTCCACTTT
CDR3aa: CASSRNAGGNSPLHF

abundance: .
j_gene: TRBJ2-1
v_gene: TRBV19
d_gene: .
CDR3nt: TGTGCCAGTAGTATTACCGGGAGCCCTCCTTACAATGAGCAGTTCTTC
CDR3aa: CASSITGSPPYNEQFF

abundance: .
j_gene: TRBJ1-5
v_gene: TRBV10-3
d_gene: .
CDR3nt: TGTGCCATCAGTGAGTCGGCGGGGAATCAGCCCCAGCATTTT
CDR3aa: CAISESAGNQPQHF

abundance: .
j_gene: TRBJ2-3
v_gene: TRBV13
d_gene: TRBD2
CDR3nt: TGTGCCAGCAGCTTGGGGACTAGCGGGGGAGATACGCAGTATTTT
CDR3aa: CASSLGTSGGDTQYF